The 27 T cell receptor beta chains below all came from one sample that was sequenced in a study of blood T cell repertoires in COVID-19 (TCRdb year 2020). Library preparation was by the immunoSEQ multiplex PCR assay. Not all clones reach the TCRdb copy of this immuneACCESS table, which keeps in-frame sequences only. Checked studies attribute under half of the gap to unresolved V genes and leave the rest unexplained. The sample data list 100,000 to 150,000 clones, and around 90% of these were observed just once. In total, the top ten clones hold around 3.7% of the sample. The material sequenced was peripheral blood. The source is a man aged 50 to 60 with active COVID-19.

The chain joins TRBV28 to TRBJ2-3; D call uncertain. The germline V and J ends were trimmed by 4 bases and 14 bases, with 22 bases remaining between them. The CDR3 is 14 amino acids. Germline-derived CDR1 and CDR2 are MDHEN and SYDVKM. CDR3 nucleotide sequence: TGTGCCAGCAGTTCCCTCGTAGGAGCGTCCCTCCGGTATTTT. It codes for CASSSLVGASLRYF.

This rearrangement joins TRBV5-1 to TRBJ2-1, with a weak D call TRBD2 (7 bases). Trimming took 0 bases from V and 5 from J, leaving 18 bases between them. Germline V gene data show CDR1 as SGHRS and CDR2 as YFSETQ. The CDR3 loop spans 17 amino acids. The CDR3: CASSLAYSGGRNNEQFF. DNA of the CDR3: TGCGCCAGCAGCTTGGCCTACTCGGGGGGCCGAAACAATGAGCAGTTCTTC. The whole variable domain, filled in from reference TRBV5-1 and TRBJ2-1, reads KAGVTQTPRYLIKTRGQQVTLSCSPISGHRSVSWYQQTPGQGLQFLFEYFSETQRNKGNFPGRFSGRQFSNSRSEMNVSTLELGDSALYLCASSLAYSGGRNNEQFFGPGTRLTVL.

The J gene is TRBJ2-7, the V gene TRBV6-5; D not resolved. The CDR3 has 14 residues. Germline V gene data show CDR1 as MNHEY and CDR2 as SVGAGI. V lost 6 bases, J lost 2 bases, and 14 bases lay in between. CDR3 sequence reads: CASSPEVLAYEQYF. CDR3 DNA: TGTGCCAGCAGCCCCGAGGTGTTGGCCTACGAGCAGTACTTC.

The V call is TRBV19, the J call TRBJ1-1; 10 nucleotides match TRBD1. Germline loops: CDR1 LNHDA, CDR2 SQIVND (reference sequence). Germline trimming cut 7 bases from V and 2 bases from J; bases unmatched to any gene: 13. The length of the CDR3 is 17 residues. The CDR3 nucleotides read TGTGCCAGTACCTTGACAGGGGGCCATAGAATTAACACTGAAGCTTTCTTT. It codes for CASTLTGGHRINTEAFF.

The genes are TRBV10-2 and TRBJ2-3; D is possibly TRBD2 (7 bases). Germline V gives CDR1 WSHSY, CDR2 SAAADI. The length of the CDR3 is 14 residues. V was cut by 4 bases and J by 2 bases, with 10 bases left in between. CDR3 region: CASSGRGLTDTQYF. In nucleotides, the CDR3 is TGCGCCAGCAGTGGGCGGGGGCTCACAGATACGCAGTATTTT.

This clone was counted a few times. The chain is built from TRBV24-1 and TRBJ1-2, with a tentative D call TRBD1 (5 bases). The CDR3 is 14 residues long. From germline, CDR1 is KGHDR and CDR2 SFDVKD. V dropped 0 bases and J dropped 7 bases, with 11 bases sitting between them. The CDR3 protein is CATSDLGQGSGYTF. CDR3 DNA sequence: TGTGCCACCAGTGATTTGGGGCAGGGAAGTGGCTACACCTTC.

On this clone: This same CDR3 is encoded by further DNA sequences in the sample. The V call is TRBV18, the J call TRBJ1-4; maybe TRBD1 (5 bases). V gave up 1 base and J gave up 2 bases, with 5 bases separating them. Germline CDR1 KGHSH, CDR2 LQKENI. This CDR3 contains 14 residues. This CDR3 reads CASSPQGTNEKLFF. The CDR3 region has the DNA TGTGCCAGCTCACCACAGGGGACTAATGAAAAACTGTTTTTT.

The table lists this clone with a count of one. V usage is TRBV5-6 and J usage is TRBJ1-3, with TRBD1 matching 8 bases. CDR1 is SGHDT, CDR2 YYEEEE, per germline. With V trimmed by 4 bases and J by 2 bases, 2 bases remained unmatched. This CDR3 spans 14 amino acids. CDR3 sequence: CASSLDRAGNTIYF. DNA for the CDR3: TGTGCCAGCAGCCTGGACAGGGCTGGAAACACCATATATTTT.

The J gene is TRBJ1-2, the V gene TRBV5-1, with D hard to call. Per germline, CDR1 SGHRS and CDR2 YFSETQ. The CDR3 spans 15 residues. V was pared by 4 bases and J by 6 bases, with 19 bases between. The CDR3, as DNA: TGCGCCAGCAGCACCAATGGACGGGGATGGAATGGCTACACCTTC. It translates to CASSTNGRGWNGYTF.

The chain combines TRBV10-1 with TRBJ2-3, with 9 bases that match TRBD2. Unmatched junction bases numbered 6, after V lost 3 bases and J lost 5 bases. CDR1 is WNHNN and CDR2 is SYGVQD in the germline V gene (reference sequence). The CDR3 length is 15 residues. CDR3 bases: TGCGCCAGCAGTGATTCAGGACTAGCGATAGATACGCAGTATTTT. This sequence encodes CASSDSGLAIDTQYF.

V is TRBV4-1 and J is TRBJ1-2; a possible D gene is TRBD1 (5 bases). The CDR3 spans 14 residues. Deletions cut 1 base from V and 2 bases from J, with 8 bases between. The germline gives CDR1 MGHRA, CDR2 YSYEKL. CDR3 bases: TGCGCCAGCAGCCAAGTCCCAGGGAACTATGGCTACACCTTC. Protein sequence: CASSQVPGNYGYTF.

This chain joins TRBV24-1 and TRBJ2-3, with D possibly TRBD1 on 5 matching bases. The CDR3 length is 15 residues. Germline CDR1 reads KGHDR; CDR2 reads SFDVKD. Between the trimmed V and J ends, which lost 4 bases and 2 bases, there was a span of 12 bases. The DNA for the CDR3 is TGTGCCACCAGTGAAGGCACTGGGGCCACAGATACGCAGTATTTT. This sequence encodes CATSEGTGATDTQYF.

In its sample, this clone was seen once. CDR3 bases: TGTGCCAGCAGGAGGGACAGTCAAGAGACCCAGTACTTC. This gives the protein CASRRDSQETQYF. The J gene is TRBJ2-5, the V gene TRBV2, with TRBD1 matching 7 bases. The CDR3 covers 13 residues. The J segment lost 2 bases and the V segment lost 6 bases, leaving 3 bases of the junction unmatched. The germline V gene encodes CDR1 SNHLY and CDR2 FYNNEI. The full variable domain, its missing parts supplied by reference TRBV2 and TRBJ2-5, is EPEVTQTPSHQVTQMGQEVILRCVPISNHLYFYWYRQILGQKVEFLVSFYNNEISEKSEIFDDQFSVERPDGSNFTLKIRSTKLEDSAMYFCASRRDSQETQYFGPGTRLLVL.

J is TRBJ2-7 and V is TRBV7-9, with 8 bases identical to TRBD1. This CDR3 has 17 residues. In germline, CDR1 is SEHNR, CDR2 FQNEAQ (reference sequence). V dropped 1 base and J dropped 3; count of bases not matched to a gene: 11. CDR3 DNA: TGTGCCAGCAGCTTAGGGGATAACAGGGACAGGAACTACGAGCAGTACTTC. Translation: CASSLGDNRDRNYEQYF.

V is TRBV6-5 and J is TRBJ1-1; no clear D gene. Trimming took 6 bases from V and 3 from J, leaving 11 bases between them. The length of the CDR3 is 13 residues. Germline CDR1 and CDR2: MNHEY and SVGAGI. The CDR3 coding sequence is TGTGCCAGCAGCGTAGGTGCGGACACTGAAGCTTTCTTT. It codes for CASSVGADTEAFF.

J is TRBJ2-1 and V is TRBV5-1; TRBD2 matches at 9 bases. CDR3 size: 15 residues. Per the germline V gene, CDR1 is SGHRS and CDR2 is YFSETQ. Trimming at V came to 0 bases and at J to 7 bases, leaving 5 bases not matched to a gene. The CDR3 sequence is CASSLGSGGTNEQFF. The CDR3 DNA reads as TGCGCCAGCAGCTTGGGTAGCGGGGGTACAAATGAGCAGTTCTTC.

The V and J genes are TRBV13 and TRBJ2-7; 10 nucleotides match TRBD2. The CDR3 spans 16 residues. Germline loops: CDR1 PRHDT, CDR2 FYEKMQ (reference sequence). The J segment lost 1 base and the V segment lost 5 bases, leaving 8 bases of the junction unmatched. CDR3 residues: CASSPSRGLASYEQYV. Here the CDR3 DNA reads TGTGCCAGCAGCCCGAGTCGGGGACTAGCGTCCTACGAGCAGTACGTC.

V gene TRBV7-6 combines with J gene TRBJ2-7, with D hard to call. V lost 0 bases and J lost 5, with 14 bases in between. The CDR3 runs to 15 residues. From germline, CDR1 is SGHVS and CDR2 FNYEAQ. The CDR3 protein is CASSLASGGRHEQYV. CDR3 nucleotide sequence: TGTGCCAGCAGCTTAGCGAGTGGCGGCCGGCACGAGCAGTACGTC.

CDR3: CAIKDSSYEQYF. The CDR3 DNA reads TGTGCCATCAAGGACAGCTCCTACGAGCAGTACTTC. The rearrangement uses TRBV10-3 and TRBJ2-7; TRBD1 might be the D (6 bases). The CDR3 loop spans 12 amino acids. Between the trimmed V and J ends, which lost 7 bases and 0 bases, there was a span of 7 bases. Germline values: CDR1 ENHRY, CDR2 SYGVKD.

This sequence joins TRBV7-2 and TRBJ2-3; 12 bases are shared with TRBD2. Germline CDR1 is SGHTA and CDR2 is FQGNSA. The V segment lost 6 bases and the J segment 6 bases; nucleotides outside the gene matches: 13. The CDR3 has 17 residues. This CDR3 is CASSSQLSTSGRDTQYF. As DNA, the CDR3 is TGTGCCAGCAGTTCCCAGCTCAGCACTAGCGGGAGGGATACGCAGTATTTT.

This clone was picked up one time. This CDR3 is CASSHGGATDTQYF. CDR3 DNA: TGTGCCAGCAGCCATGGCGGGGCCACAGATACGCAGTATTTT. This rearrangement joins TRBV14 to TRBJ2-3; weak D call: TRBD2 (6 bases). Per the germline V gene, CDR1 is SGHDN and CDR2 is FVKESK. This CDR3 has 14 amino acids. The V and J ends lost 3 bases and 2 bases respectively, with 9 bases between them.

The CDR3 loop is CASSLRQGQSPLHF. CDR3 coding DNA: TGTGCCAGCAGTCTCCGACAGGGGCAATCACCCCTCCACTTT. The chain is built from TRBV6-5 and TRBJ1-6; TRBD1 aligns across 8 bases. Germline-derived CDR1 and CDR2 are MNHEY and SVGAGI. The CDR3 covers 14 residues. V dropped 5 bases and J dropped 10; count of bases not matched to a gene: 7.

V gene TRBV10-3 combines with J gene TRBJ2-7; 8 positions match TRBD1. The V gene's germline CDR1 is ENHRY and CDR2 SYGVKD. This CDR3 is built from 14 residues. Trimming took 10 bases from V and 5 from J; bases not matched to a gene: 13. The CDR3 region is CATKQGVQSHEQYV. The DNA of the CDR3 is TGTGCCACCAAACAGGGGGTCCAGTCCCACGAGCAGTACGTC.

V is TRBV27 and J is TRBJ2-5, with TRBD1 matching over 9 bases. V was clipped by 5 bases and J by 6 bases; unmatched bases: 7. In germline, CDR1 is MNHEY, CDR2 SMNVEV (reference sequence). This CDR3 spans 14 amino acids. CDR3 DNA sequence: TGTGCCAGCAGTAATAGACAGGGGGTCAAGACCCAGTACTTC. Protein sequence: CASSNRQGVKTQYF.

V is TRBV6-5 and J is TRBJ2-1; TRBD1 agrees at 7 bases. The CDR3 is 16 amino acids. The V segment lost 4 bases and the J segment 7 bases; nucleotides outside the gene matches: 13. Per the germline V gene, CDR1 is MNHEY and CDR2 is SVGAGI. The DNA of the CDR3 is TGTGCCAGCAGTTCAAGCCCGGGACAGCCAGTAAATGAGCAGTTCTTC. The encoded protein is CASSSSPGQPVNEQFF.

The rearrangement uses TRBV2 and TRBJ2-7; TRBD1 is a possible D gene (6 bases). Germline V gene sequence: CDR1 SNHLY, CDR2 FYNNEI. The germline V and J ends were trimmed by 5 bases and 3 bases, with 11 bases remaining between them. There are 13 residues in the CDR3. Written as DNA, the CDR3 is TGTGCCAGCAGTCGGGACACCAACTACGAGCAGTACGTC. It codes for CASSRDTNYEQYV.

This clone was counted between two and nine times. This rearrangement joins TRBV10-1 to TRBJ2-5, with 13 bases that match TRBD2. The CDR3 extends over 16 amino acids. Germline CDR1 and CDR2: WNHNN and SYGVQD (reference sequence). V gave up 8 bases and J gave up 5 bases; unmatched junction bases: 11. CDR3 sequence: CASSGTSGVYRETQYF. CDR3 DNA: TGCGCCAGCTCCGGGACTAGCGGGGTATACCGGGAGACCCAGTACTTC.